These T cell receptor beta chains were read from a single sample in a study of memory CD4+ T cells and cytomegalovirus serostatus. Generated by immunoSEQ multiplex PCR, the TCRdb table keeps only in-frame clones and is missing some. The data hold just under 40,000 clones, with roughly 80% observed a single time. Material: memory CD4+ T cells from blood. The source is an adult in good health and CMV-seronegative. Each CDR3 is given without its conserved first and last residue. Rows may omit the clone size; those that give it use once, few, many or a size class.

clone_size cdr3_length v_call cdr3_aa
NA 9 TRBV5-5 ASSLERELF
NA 12 TRBV7-8 ASSLAGRYNEQF
NA 14 TRBV9 ASSVASPGVSGTQY
NA 13 TRBV2 ASSVTSGGVETQY
NA 12 TRBV7-6 ASSPEWQTNEQF
NA 13 TRBV6-5 ASSWDRVGNYGYT
NA 13 TRBV5-6 ASSSPRGQTNTQY
NA 14 TRBV6-1 ASSEAFGGGIQPQH
once 16 TRBV7-6 ASSLGAHTGFSNQPQH
NA 12 TRBV10-3 AIRPSGGGSEAF
NA 12 TRBV9 ASSVGVRNSPLH
NA 13 TRBV5-1 ASSSVQGANYGYT
few 13 TRBV6-1 ASSPPLAGKETQY
NA 13 TRBV2 ASSPTTGGAGELF
medium-sized 13 TRBV19 ATHDGNRVNQPQH
NA 14 TRBV6-5 ASSSGQSPGTDTQY
NA 11 TRBV9 ASSGGTDETQY
NA 12 TRBV6-5 ASSRTGSTDTQY
NA 12 TRBV5-1 ASSLGQGRYEQY
NA 13 TRBV5-1 ASSSGLAGGNEQF
once 15 TRBV5-6 ASSLWGVGTSTDTQY
once 13 TRBV5-4 ASSWGQGEGNEQF
few 12 TRBV29-1 SVGQGAGSTEAF
NA 12 TRBV4-1 ASSSPTSRSEAF
NA 13 TRBV28 ASGLVGTKNTEAF
NA 12 TRBV4-2 ASSQRERTGELF
once 11 TRBV29-1 SVAGTGNYEQY
NA 15 TRBV5-1 ASSLALVMTSTGELF
NA 13 TRBV14 ASSQETGFNEKLF
NA 12 TRBV6-1 ASGFDRGVYGYT
NA 11 TRBV29-1 SVSGTGNSPLH
few 11 TRBV6-5 ASRPGGTEKLF
NA 9 TRBV6-6 ASSPFYEQY
NA 12 TRBV29-1 SVEQASSGNTIY
NA 14 TRBV27 ASSPRGAGANEKLF
NA 11 TRBV27 ASTGPLTYEQY
NA 15 TRBV19 ASSMGRGSSYNSPLH
few 11 TRBV30 AWRADSNQPQH
NA 12 TRBV7-9 ASSLTAGRDGYT
NA 13 TRBV18 ASSRVSGVYNEQF
NA 12 TRBV5-4 HTLCGGIGQPQH
NA 14 TRBV7-8 ASSLGQGANTGELF
NA 13 TRBV7-9 ASSPRTGENSPLH
NA 13 TRBV2 ASSAGGTGREKLF
NA 11 TRBV29-1 SITTISQETQY
NA 13 TRBV7-3 ASSLSGGANTEAF
NA 12 TRBV7-9 ASSSSGVNYGYT
NA 13 TRBV19 ASLPLDSHNEKLF
NA 11 TRBV6-5 ASSGLAGGWEY